The 25 T cell receptor beta chains given below trace back to one sample, sequenced in a study of T-cell reconstitution after alpha-beta-depleted transplantation in children. Unique molecular identifiers were used to barcode this TCRbeta library. TCRdb itself ran the PCR reads through MiXCR, one entry per CDR3 protein. This table has 100,000 or so distinct CDR3 sequences, 4.5% to 7.5% appearing once. The input for sequencing was PBMCs, mostly from graft donor cells, taken 60 days after TCRalphabeta/CD19-depleted stem cell transplant. These TCRs come from a female patient between 2 and 10 years old who had a stem cell transplant for Fanconi anemia, so the T cells may come from the graft donor.

Comments on this clonotype: A read error is possible here, since a much larger clone lies one base away. The CDR3 ends on some other residue instead of the conserved phenylalanine or tryptophan, so this is likely a read error. The chain couples TRBV29-1 to TRBJ2-5, with D possibly TRBD2 on 7 matching bases. CDR1 SQVTM and CDR2 ANQGSEA come from the germline V gene. V was shortened by 4 bases and J by 4 bases, with 10 bases between the two germline ends. The CDR3 extends over 12 amino acids. The DNA of the CDR3 is TGCAGCGTTGCGGGGGGCGGAGAGACCCAGTACCTC. Amino acid sequence: CSVAGGGETQYL.

By frequency in the sample, this clonotype is large. The chain recombines TRBV14 with TRBJ2-7; a weak D match, TRBD2 (6 bases). The CDR3 runs 14 residues. With 1 base removed from V and 2 bases from J, the gap between germline ends came to 9 bases. The germline V gene has CDR1 SGHDN and CDR2 FVKESK. CDR3 in amino acids: CASSQGTGAYEQYF. The DNA of the CDR3 is TGTGCCAGCAGCCAAGGGACGGGAGCCTACGAGCAGTACTTC. Based on the CDR3 plus reference TRBV14 and TRBJ2-7, the full variable domain is EAGVTQFPSHSVIEKGQTVTLRCDPISGHDNLYWYRRVMGKEIKFLLHFVKESKQDESGMPNNRFLAERTGGTYSTLKVQPAELEDSGVYFCASSQGTGAYEQYFGPGTRLTVT.

At least ten counts were recorded for this clonotype. The rearrangement uses TRBV9 and TRBJ1-5; 9 positions match TRBD1. The V gene's germline CDR1 is SGDLS and CDR2 YYNGEE. The junction had 5 bases not matched to a gene; V was cut back by 4 bases and J by 6 bases. CDR3 length: 14 residues. The CDR3 DNA sequence: TGTGCCAGCAGCCTTGACAGGGGGATTCAGCCCCAGCATTTT. It codes for CASSLDRGIQPQHF.

This clonotype was seen a handful of times. This chain links TRBV28 with TRBJ1-6, with 12 bases aligning to TRBD1. The V gene's germline CDR1 is MDHEN and CDR2 SYDVKM. V trimming: 3 bases; J trimming: 10 bases; junction bases outside the gene matches: 4. There are 15 residues in the CDR3. DNA of the CDR3: TGTGCCAGCAGTTTGGGGACAGGGGGCGGATCACCCCTCCACTTT. Its translation: CASSLGTGGGSPLHF.

This clonotype was detected many times. The chain has TRBV27 and TRBJ2-1; 7 bases are a match to TRBD2. The CDR3 loop spans 17 amino acids. V was clipped by 5 bases and J by 6 bases; unmatched bases: 16. Germline CDR1 MNHEY, CDR2 SMNVEV (reference sequence). CDR3 sequence: CASSTVIGGRGINEQFF. The CDR3 DNA reads TGTGCCAGCAGTACGGTAATAGGCGGGAGAGGAATCAATGAGCAGTTCTTC.

This clonotype has only a few counts. This chain links TRBV7-2 with TRBJ2-7, with 10 nucleotides matching TRBD2. Germline values: CDR1 SGHTA, CDR2 FQGNSA. V dropped 5 bases and J dropped 3; count of bases not matched to a gene: 10. This CDR3 is 16 amino acids long. This CDR3 reads CASSLSGRQENYEQYF. In DNA form, the CDR3 reads TGTGCCAGCAGCCTTAGCGGGAGGCAAGAGAACTACGAGCAGTACTTC.

The J gene is TRBJ2-5, the V gene TRBV5-1, with TRBD2 identical over 10 bases. Germline V CDR1 and CDR2: SGHRS, YFSETQ. This CDR3 is 18 amino acids long. V shed 0 bases and J 2 bases; nucleotides not matched to a gene: 10. For the CDR3, the DNA is TGCGCCAGCAGCTTGGCCGTGCTAGCGGGGGAGATGCAAGAGACCCAGTACTTC. Amino acids: CASSLAVLAGEMQETQYF.

Many counts were recorded for this clonotype. The chain employs TRBV10-2 and TRBJ1-2; TRBD1 is a possible D gene (5 bases). Germline-derived CDR1 and CDR2 are WSHSY and SAAADI. The V and J ends lost 7 bases and 6 bases respectively, with 9 bases between them. The CDR3 spans 11 residues. For the CDR3, the DNA is TGCGCCAGCACTCAGGGAGATGGCTACACCTTC. Protein product: CASTQGDGYTF.

This clonotype was detected a few times. The chain recombines TRBV2 with TRBJ2-1; D tentatively reads TRBD1 or TRBD2 (7 bases each). The V and J ends lost 4 bases and 9 bases respectively, with 13 bases between them. This CDR3 is 13 amino acids long. The germline V gene encodes CDR1 SNHLY and CDR2 FYNNEI. DNA for the CDR3: TGTGCCAGCAGTGGCACCAGGGGGGGTGAGCAGTTCTTC. It encodes CASSGTRGGEQFF.

This clonotype was seen many times. CDR3 in amino acids: CSVHIPRTSPYYEQYF. The CDR3 nucleotides are TGCAGCGTACATATACCTAGGACAAGTCCCTACTACGAGCAGTACTTC. The V call is TRBV29-1, the J call TRBJ2-7; possibly TRBD1 for D (5 bases). The CDR3 covers 16 residues. Germline V gene data show CDR1 as SQVTM and CDR2 as ANQGSEA. The V end lost 6 bases, the J end lost 3 bases, and 24 bases lay between the germline ends.

This clonotype has a handful of counts. V is TRBV5-1 and J is TRBJ2-2; 11 nucleotides align to TRBD2. V shed 3 bases, J shed 7 bases, and the junction held 8 bases outside the gene matches. CDR3 size: 16 residues. Germline V gene data show CDR1 as SGHRS and CDR2 as YFSETQ. CDR3 DNA: TGCGCCAGCAGCTCCCCACTAGCGGGAGTCGGCGGGGAGCTGTTTTTT. Encoded protein: CASSSPLAGVGGELFF. The entire variable domain, with the rest obtained from reference TRBV5-1 and TRBJ2-2, is as follows: KAGVTQTPRYLIKTRGQQVTLSCSPISGHRSVSWYQQTPGQGLQFLFEYFSETQRNKGNFPGRFSGRQFSNSRSEMNVSTLELGDSALYLCASSSPLAGVGGELFFGEGSRLTVL.

There are a few counts of this clonotype. The V gene is TRBV5-5, the J gene TRBJ1-2; D is unresolved. V lost 4 bases, J lost 4 bases, and 17 bases lay in between. Germline V gene data show CDR1 as SGHKS and CDR2 as YYEKEE (reference sequence). The CDR3 is 15 residues long. For the CDR3, the DNA is TGTGCCAGCAGCAAAACGAATCGGGAGGGCTATGGCTACACCTTC. This sequence encodes CASSKTNREGYGYTF.

This clonotype was observed a handful of times. The chain carries TRBV20-1 and TRBJ2-7; 14 nucleotides align to TRBD2. Per germline, CDR1 DFQATT and CDR2 SNEGSKA (reference sequence). This CDR3 comprises 15 residues. J was trimmed by 6 bases and V by 5 bases; bases with no gene match: 9. Here the CDR3 reads CSARTSGGFRVEQYF. As DNA, the CDR3 is TGCAGTGCTCGGACTAGCGGGGGGTTCCGTGTCGAGCAGTACTTC.

This clonotype was recorded at least ten times. This chain joins TRBV28 and TRBJ2-1; 11 bases fit TRBD1. From germline, CDR1 is MDHEN and CDR2 SYDVKM. The CDR3 sequence is 15 residues long. The trim removed 3 bases at V and 7 bases at J, leaving 5 bases unmatched. The CDR3 region has the DNA TGTGCCAGCAGTTTTGGACAGGGGGCTCGGAATGAGCAGTTCTTC. This codes for CASSFGQGARNEQFF.

This clonotype was observed a single time. The chain employs TRBV7-9 and TRBJ1-1; 8 nucleotides align to TRBD1. Germline V lookup: CDR1 SEHNR, CDR2 FQNEAQ (reference sequence). Trimming at V came to 3 bases and at J to 5 bases, leaving 11 bases not matched to a gene. This CDR3 region has 16 residues. The CDR3 region has the DNA TGTGCCAGCAGCTTTATCAGGACAGGGCCGAGGACTGAAGCTTTCTTT. Translation gives CASSFIRTGPRTEAFF.

The V gene is TRBV19, the J gene TRBJ1-5, with D hard to call. CDR3 length: 14 amino acids. The germline CDR1 and CDR2 sequences are LNHDA and SQIVND (reference sequence). V was cut by 2 bases and J by 9 bases, with 14 bases left in between. DNA for the CDR3: TGTGCCAGTAGTATAACAGTGGGCGATGTGCCCCAGCATTTT. Translated, it gives CASSITVGDVPQHF. Variable domain in full (rest from reference TRBV19 and TRBJ1-5): DGGITQSPKYLFRKEGQNVTLSCEQNLNHDAMYWYRQDPGQGLRLIYYSQIVNDFQKGDIAEGYSVSREKKESFPLTVTSAQKNPTAFYLCASSITVGDVPQHFGDGTRLSIL.

V and J are TRBV3-1 and TRBJ2-4; 16 bases map to TRBD2. J was trimmed by 1 base and V by 10 bases; bases with no gene match: 7. The CDR3 spans 17 residues. CDR1 and CDR2 from the germline V gene are LGHDT and YNNKEL (reference sequence). The CDR3 loop reads CAKPGLAGGLAKNIQYF. The CDR3 DNA reads TGTGCCAAACCGGGACTAGCGGGAGGGCTGGCCAAAAACATTCAGTACTTC.

Here the CDR3 reads CASGTRREGRDEQFF. CDR3 sequence (DNA): TGTGCCAGCGGCACGCGGCGGGAGGGCCGCGATGAGCAGTTCTTC. The gene calls are TRBV4-2 and TRBJ2-1; 9 bases agree with TRBD2. Germline V gives CDR1 LGHNA, CDR2 YNFKEQ. CDR3 length: 15 amino acids. With 8 bases clipped from V and 8 bases from J, the junction kept 13 bases outside the gene matches.

This chain joins TRBV20-1 and TRBJ2-5; 7 nucleotides line up with TRBD2. V trimming: 6 bases; J trimming: 5 bases; junction bases outside the gene matches: 21. Germline CDR1 reads DFQATT; CDR2 reads SNEGSKA (reference sequence). CDR3 length: 17 amino acids. The CDR3 loop is CSATLPGLPGGGETQYF. The CDR3 coding sequence is TGCAGTGCCACCTTGCCGGGTCTGCCTGGGGGAGGGGAGACCCAGTACTTC.

The sample holds many counts of this clonotype. The CDR3 DNA reads TGTGCCAGCAGCCCTAGAGCCCCCGGGAGGGCCATAGGGGATGAGCAGTTCTTC. It translates to CASSPRAPGRAIGDEQFF. The chain links TRBV12-3 or TRBV12-4 to TRBJ2-1; the match to TRBD2 covers 8 bases. Germline trimming cut 6 bases from V and 8 bases from J; bases unmatched to any gene: 21. This CDR3 is 18 amino acids long.

In its sample, this clonotype was seen many times. This chain connects TRBV6-5 to TRBJ2-1, with 7 bases lining up with TRBD2. The junction had 8 bases not matched to a gene; V was cut back by 2 bases and J by 10 bases. In germline, CDR1 is MNHEY, CDR2 SVGAGI. There are 14 residues in the CDR3. The CDR3 bases are TGTGCCAGCAGTTACGGCCAGCGGGAATACGAGCAGTTCTTC. It codes for CASSYGQREYEQFF.

At least ten counts were recorded for this clonotype. V and J are TRBV12-3 or TRBV12-4 and TRBJ1-5, with TRBD1 matching 8 bases. This CDR3 comprises 14 residues. With V trimmed by 3 bases and J by 5 bases, 3 bases remained unmatched. The chain's CDR3 is CASSFGDRYQPQHF. The CDR3 DNA sequence: TGTGCCAGCAGTTTTGGGGACAGGTATCAGCCCCAGCATTTT.

V gene TRBV20-1 combines with J gene TRBJ1-1, with D perhaps matching TRBD1 (6 bases). CDR3 length equals 15 residues. Germline loops: CDR1 DFQATT, CDR2 SNEGSKA (reference sequence). V was shortened by 0 bases and J by 4 bases, with 15 bases between the two germline ends. The CDR3 spells CSAREWGRGGTEAFF. The CDR3 coding sequence is TGCAGTGCTAGAGAATGGGGCAGGGGCGGCACTGAAGCTTTCTTT.

The CDR3 nucleotides are TGTGCCAGCAGCCCGGCAGTCCCAGAGACCCAGTACTTC. Its protein is CASSPAVPETQYF. The rearrangement links TRBV11-2 to TRBJ2-5; D remains unclear. V lost 5 bases to trimming and J lost 4 bases, with 11 bases between them. The CDR3 contains 13 residues. Looked up from germline, CDR1 is SGHAT and CDR2 is FQNNGV.

Ten or more counts support this clonotype. The chain couples TRBV12-3 or TRBV12-4 to TRBJ2-3; D assignment may be TRBD1 or TRBD2 (7 bases each). Deletions cut 2 bases from V and 4 bases from J, with 19 bases between. The CDR3 consists of 17 residues. CDR3: CASSLTGRGLSADTQYF. The CDR3 DNA sequence: TGTGCCAGCAGTTTAACTGGGAGGGGGCTATCGGCAGATACGCAGTATTTT.